The entry that follows covers one T cell receptor beta chain sequence. V lost 1 base to trimming and J lost 0 bases, with 11 bases between them. Germline loops: CDR1 SGHRS, CDR2 YFSETQ. The CDR3 sequence is 16 residues long. These data originate in a study of blood T cell repertoires in COVID-19. Repertoires were generated with immunoSEQ multiplex PCR, while TCRdb's copy carries only in-frame clones and drops some. This repertoire shows 310,000 or so clones, about 83% found once; its top ten account for roughly 1.6%. Material: peripheral blood. The clonotype originates from a woman in her 50s with acute or convalescent COVID-19. This rearrangement joins TRBV5-1 to TRBJ1-3, with no clear D. CDR3 in amino acids: CASSLSPGSSGNTIYF. DNA for the CDR3: TGCGCCAGCAGCTTGTCCCCGGGGAGCTCTGGAAACACCATATATTTT. Using reference TRBV5-1 and TRBJ1-3 for the parts outside the CDR3, the full variable domain is KAGVTQTPRYLIKTRGQQVTLSCSPISGHRSVSWYQQTPGQGLQFLFEYFSETQRNKGNFPGRFSGRQFSNSRSEMNVSTLELGDSALYLCASSLSPGSSGNTIYFGEGSWLTVV.